This T cell receptor (beta chain) was captured by sequencing in a study of shared clonotypes between healthy human individuals. Germline V gene data show CDR1 as MNHNY and CDR2 as SVGAGI (reference sequence). CDR3 length equals 14 residues. V was clipped by 6 bases and J by 3 bases, with 14 bases between them. Only in-frame clones appear in the TCRdb table, and some are missing; sequencing was by immunoSEQ multiplex PCR. The sample yields roughly 1 million clones, around 78% seen once. Overall study findings and caveats: Generally, naive subsets came out with larger estimated richness than memory subsets.

A remark on this clone: Its antigen is not identified.

J is TRBJ1-2 and V is TRBV6-6; no firm D call. The sequenced sample was memory CD4+ T cells from PBMCs. The sample's subset: CD45RA-negative fraction. The TCR was taken from a man aged 18 to 30 in good health. Some clones in this sample may be carry-over from other donors' samples. The CDR3 DNA follows: TGTGCCAGCAGGAATGATAATTACGACTATGGCTACACCTTC. This gives the protein CASRNDNYDYGYTF.